A selection of T cell receptor beta chains follows, all from one sample in a study of shared clonotypes between healthy human individuals. Produced via immunoSEQ multiplex PCR; TCRdb's table is partial and in-frame only. The data contain around 2.1 million clones, about 93% of them seen just once; the ten biggest clones take up under 2%. Sequencing used naive CD8+ T cells from PBMCs. The receptor set was obtained from a man between 18 and 35 years old in good health. Some clones in this sample may be carry-over from other donors' samples. The CDR3 runs from the conserved cysteine through the conserved F or W. A D gene is named only where the DNA matches it firmly. Clone size appears in some rows only: once, few, many, or a class for an expanded clone.

D gene,clone size,J gene,V gene,CDR3 protein,CDR3 DNA
.,.,TRBJ2-7,TRBV6-1,CASSEAIGPSYEQYF,TGTGCCAGCAGTGAAGCGATAGGGCCCTCCTACGAGCAGTACTTC
.,.,TRBJ2-1,TRBV5-8,CASSQRESSYNEQFF,TGTGCCAGCAGCCAACGGGAGAGCTCCTACAATGAGCAGTTCTTC
.,.,TRBJ2-7,TRBV19,CASSIGGLGEQYF,TGTGCCAGTAGTATAGGGGGGCTGGGCGAGCAGTACTTC
.,.,TRBJ2-2,TRBV6-1,CASSEFITANTGELFF,TGTGCCAGCAGTGAATTTATTACAGCGAACACCGGGGAGCTGTTTTTT
.,.,TRBJ2-7,TRBV27,CASSVDPSYEQYF,TGTGCCAGCAGTGTCGACCCTTCCTACGAGCAGTACTTC
.,.,TRBJ1-2,TRBV10-3,CAISESSLYGYTF,TGTGCCATCAGTGAGTCTAGCCTCTATGGCTACACCTTC
.,.,TRBJ2-5,TRBV27,CASSSTTESQETQYF,TGTGCCAGCAGTTCAACGACAGAGTCGCAAGAGACCCAGTACTTC
.,once,TRBJ2-7,TRBV4-1,CASSPRAGSSYEQYF,TGCGCCAGCAGCCCGCGTGCGGGGAGCTCCTACGAGCAGTACTTC
.,once,TRBJ1-2,TRBV4-2,CASSQDLPGNYGYTF,TGTGCCAGCAGCCAAGATCTGCCGGGTAACTATGGCTACACCTTC
.,.,TRBJ1-5,TRBV28,CASSRTDNQPQHF,TGTGCCAGCAGTCGGACAGACAATCAGCCCCAGCATTTT
.,.,TRBJ1-1,TRBV28,CASSLYYGGMNTEAFF,TGTGCCAGCAGTTTATACTACGGCGGAATGAACACTGAAGCTTTCTTT
.,.,TRBJ2-4,TRBV28,CASSLDRYNIQYF,TGTGCCAGCAGCTTGGACAGATATAACATTCAGTACTTC
.,.,TRBJ1-5,TRBV27,CASSFIGAPNQPQHF,TGTGCCAGCAGTTTTATAGGGGCCCCCAATCAGCCCCAGCATTTT
TRBD2,.,TRBJ2-3,TRBV29-1,CSVPGLAGGTDTQYF,TGCAGCGTACCCGGACTAGCGGGAGGTACAGATACGCAGTATTTT
.,.,TRBJ2-7,TRBV6-5,CASSEGYAREQYF,TGTGCCAGCAGTGAGGGATACGCGCGCGAGCAGTACTTC
TRBD2,.,TRBJ2-5,TRBV7-9,CATLGLAGGETQYF,TGTGCCACTCTCGGACTAGCGGGAGGGGAGACCCAGTACTTC
TRBD1,.,TRBJ1-2,TRBV2,CASSTQDRLRGYTF,TGTGCCAGCAGTACCCAGGACAGGTTACGTGGCTACACCTTC
.,.,TRBJ2-7,TRBV7-9,CASSLDVGWQYF,TGTGCCAGCAGCTTGGACGTTGGGTGGCAGTACTTC
.,once,TRBJ1-4,TRBV28,CASRAAGAGEKLFF,TGTGCCAGCAGAGCCGCGGGGGCGGGCGAAAAACTGTTTTTT
.,.,TRBJ2-7,TRBV19,CASSITGGAYEQYF,TGTGCCAGTAGTATTACAGGGGGGGCCTACGAGCAGTACTTC
.,.,TRBJ1-5,TRBV6-5,CASSSLSGASNQPQHF,TGTGCCAGCAGTTCCCTCAGCGGGGCTAGCAATCAGCCCCAGCATTTT
.,.,TRBJ1-2,TRBV25-1,CASTGSSSGNGYTF,TGTGCCAGCACTGGCAGCTCTTCGGGCAATGGCTACACCTTC
TRBD1,.,TRBJ2-7,TRBV5-8,CASSLATGLSSYEQYF,TGTGCCAGCAGCTTGGCGACAGGGCTTAGCTCCTACGAGCAGTACTTC
.,.,TRBJ2-5,TRBV28,CASSFRETQYF,TGTGCCAGCAGTTTTCGGGAGACCCAGTACTTC
.,.,TRBJ2-1,TRBV6-5,CASRPREMGGEQFF,TGTGCCAGCAGGCCCCGGGAGATGGGGGGTGAGCAGTTCTTC
.,.,TRBJ2-1,TRBV15,CATRLAGARVRNEQFF,TGTGCCACCAGACTAGCCGGAGCTAGAGTTAGGAATGAGCAGTTCTTC
TRBD1,once,TRBJ2-7,TRBV28,CASSSGRTGTYEQYF,TGTGCCAGCAGCTCGGGGCGGACAGGGACCTACGAGCAGTACTTC
.,.,TRBJ1-1,TRBV19,CASSSQMNTEAFF,TGTGCCAGTAGTTCACAGATGAACACTGAAGCTTTCTTT
.,.,TRBJ1-2,TRBV5-1,CASSSQYGYTF,TGCGCCAGCAGCTCCCAGTATGGCTACACCTTC
.,.,TRBJ1-2,TRBV29-1,CSGGRINGYTF,TGCAGCGGCGGACGGATTAATGGCTACACCTTC
.,.,TRBJ2-3,TRBV27,CASSPLLANGADTQYF,TGTGCCAGCAGTCCCCTGCTAGCGAATGGGGCAGATACGCAGTATTTT
.,.,TRBJ2-6,TRBV2,CASTRTYGANVLTF,TGTGCCAGCACTCGGACATACGGGGCCAACGTCCTGACTTTC
.,.,TRBJ2-1,TRBV28,CASSTPRMASPYNEQFF,TGTGCCAGCAGTACCCCTCGGATGGCGTCGCCCTACAATGAGCAGTTCTTC
.,.,TRBJ2-7,TRBV7-9,CASSQSRIRTYEQYF,TGTGCCAGCAGCCAATCAAGGATCAGAACCTACGAGCAGTACTTC
.,.,TRBJ1-1,TRBV19,CASTSGTETTLNTEAFF,TGTGCCAGCACCTCCGGCACGGAAACAACGCTGAACACTGAAGCTTTCTTT
.,.,TRBJ2-2,TRBV29-1,CSVEGTGGTGELFF,TGCAGCGTTGAAGGGACAGGAGGGACCGGGGAGCTGTTTTTT
TRBD2,.,TRBJ2-1,TRBV9,CASSVVSVQASGGSSYNEQFF,TGTGCCAGCAGCGTAGTCTCGGTACAGGCTAGCGGGGGGAGCTCCTACAATGAGCAGTTCTTC
.,.,TRBJ2-6,TRBV7-8,CASSIFEGANVLTF,TGTGCCAGCAGCATATTTGAGGGGGCCAACGTCCTGACTTTC
.,.,TRBJ1-2,TRBV28,CASSLWTTPGVVNYGYTF,TGTGCCAGCAGTTTGTGGACCACCCCGGGGGTTGTAAACTATGGCTACACCTTC
.,.,TRBJ1-3,TRBV28,CASSLSQVTSGNTIYF,TGTGCCAGCAGTTTATCTCAGGTGACCTCTGGAAACACCATATATTTT
.,few,TRBJ1-1,TRBV4-1,CASSQGYGATEAFF,TGCGCCAGCAGCCAGGGGTATGGGGCCACTGAAGCTTTCTTT
.,.,TRBJ2-7,TRBV28,CACQGRPLLKQYF,TGTGCCTGCCAGGGGCGGCCCCTCCTGAAGCAGTACTTC
.,.,TRBJ1-3,TRBV28,CASSPVPGQRNTIYF,TGTGCCAGCAGTCCCGTCCCAGGCCAGCGAAACACCATATATTTT
TRBD2,.,TRBJ2-1,TRBV4-2,CASTTGAGAYNEQFF,TGTGCCAGCACCACCGGGGCGGGAGCCTACAATGAGCAGTTCTTC
.,.,TRBJ1-2,TRBV5-4,CASSLGTENYGYTF,TGTGCCAGCAGCTTGGGGACAGAGAACTATGGCTACACCTTC
.,.,TRBJ2-7,TRBV4-3,CASSQDGSYEQYF,TGCGCCAGCAGCCAAGACGGGAGCTACGAGCAGTACTTC
.,.,TRBJ2-7,TRBV27,CASSGGSWEQYF,TGTGCCAGCAGCGGTGGGTCTTGGGAGCAGTACTTC
TRBD1,.,TRBJ1-2,TRBV27,CASSLKGQGFYGYTF,TGTGCCAGCAGTTTAAAGGGACAGGGGTTCTATGGCTACACCTTC
TRBD2,.,TRBJ2-5,TRBV6-6,CASSLLAGGETQYF,TGTGCCAGCAGCCTTCTAGCGGGAGGAGAGACCCAGTACTTC
TRBD2,.,TRBJ2-7,TRBV4-1,CASSQGSGTTYYEQYF,TGCGCCAGCAGCCAAGGGAGTGGGACTACCTATTACGAGCAGTACTTC
.,.,TRBJ2-7,TRBV11-2,CASSLGGWGAGEGYEQYF,TGTGCCAGCAGCTTAGGAGGGTGGGGAGCAGGGGAGGGGTACGAGCAGTACTTC
TRBD1,.,TRBJ1-1,TRBV5-6,CASSPDRGPEAFF,TGTGCCAGCAGCCCCGACAGGGGCCCTGAAGCTTTCTTT